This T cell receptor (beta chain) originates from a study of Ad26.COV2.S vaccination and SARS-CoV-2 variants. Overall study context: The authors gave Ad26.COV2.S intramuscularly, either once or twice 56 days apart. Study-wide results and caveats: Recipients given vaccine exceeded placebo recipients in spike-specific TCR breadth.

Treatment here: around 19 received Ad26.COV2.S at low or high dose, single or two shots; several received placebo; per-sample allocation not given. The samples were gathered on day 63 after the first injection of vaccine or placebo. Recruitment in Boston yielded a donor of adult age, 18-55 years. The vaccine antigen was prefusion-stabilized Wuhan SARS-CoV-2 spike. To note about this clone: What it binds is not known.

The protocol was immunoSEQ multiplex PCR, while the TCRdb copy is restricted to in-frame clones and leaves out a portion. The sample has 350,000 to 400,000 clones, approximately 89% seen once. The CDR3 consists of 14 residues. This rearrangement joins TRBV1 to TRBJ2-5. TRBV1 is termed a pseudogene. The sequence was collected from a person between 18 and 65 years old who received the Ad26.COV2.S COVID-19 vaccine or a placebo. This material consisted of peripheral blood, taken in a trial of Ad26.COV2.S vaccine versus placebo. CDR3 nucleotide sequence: TGCACCAGCAGCCTATATACAGGAGGAGAGACCCAGTACTTC. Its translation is CTSSLYTGGETQYF.